The rows below give T cell receptor beta chains drawn from one sample of a study of blood T cell repertoires in COVID-19. Method: immunoSEQ multiplex PCR; TCRdb's copy keeps in-frame clones and lacks some. The sample shows a few hundred thousand clones, about 88% of them seen only once. Sample: peripheral blood. Receptor source: a woman between 65 and 79 years old with active or convalescent COVID-19. CDR3s leave out the opening cysteine and the closing phenylalanine or tryptophan. Each record gives: clone size, J gene, V gene, CDR3 length, CDR3 protein. Clone size is given for some rows only: seen once, a few or many times, or a class if the clone is expanded.

>once|TRBJ1-5|TRBV7-9|10
ASQMGNQPQH
>NA|TRBJ1-4|TRBV6-2/TRBV6-3|14
ASSLARGMINEKLF
>NA|TRBJ2-3|TRBV11-2|10
ASSSNRDTQY
>NA|TRBJ1-1|TRBV9|12
ASSAGLWGTEAF
>NA|TRBJ1-5|TRBV19|11
ASSIGGGGQGH
>few|TRBJ2-2|TRBV7-2|13
ASTSRQGLAGELF
>NA|TRBJ1-2|TRBV6-2/TRBV6-3|9
ASSVTGGYT
>NA|TRBJ1-1|TRBV4-3|13
ASSQYRDSNTEAF
>NA|TRBJ2-3|TRBV12-3/TRBV12-4|11
ASRLLSTDTQY
>NA|TRBJ1-5|TRBV7-8|9
ASSQGQGQH
>NA|TRBJ2-7|TRBV27|12
ASSLGGAIYEQY
>NA|TRBJ1-2|TRBV6-6|12
ASSTTGSSGGYT
>NA|TRBJ1-1|TRBV9|13
ASSVDQGTNTEAF
>NA|TRBJ2-7|TRBV7-9|10
ASSPDFYEQY
>NA|TRBJ1-3|TRBV6-1|13
ASSELHRPGNTIY
>NA|TRBJ2-1|TRBV10-3|15
AISVWPGQGIYNEQF
>NA|TRBJ2-7|TRBV6-1|11
ASSDGRNYEQY
>NA|TRBJ1-1|TRBV18|13
ASSPNGPGYSQAF
>once|TRBJ1-1|TRBV14|10
ASSLPDSATF
>NA|TRBJ2-7|TRBV5-1|12
ASSLEQGSYEQY
>NA|TRBJ1-2|TRBV12-5|11
ASGLAQERGYT
>few|TRBJ2-7|TRBV7-6|11
ASAGQGSYEQY
>NA|TRBJ1-1|TRBV29-1|8
SVGGTEAF
>NA|TRBJ1-2|TRBV6-2/TRBV6-3|13
ASSTPSRDKYGYT
>NA|TRBJ1-6|TRBV7-2|11
ASSLPGNSPLH
>NA|TRBJ2-7|TRBV7-9|15
ASSLGVGTGKSYEQY
>NA|TRBJ1-1|TRBV19|15
ASSSGTGLRTDTEAF
>NA|TRBJ1-1|TRBV3-1/TRBV3-2|14
ASSETLPRGNTEAF
>NA|TRBJ2-1|TRBV5-4|12
ASSLEGSGDEQF
>NA|TRBJ2-2|TRBV6-5|12
ASSLDRGNGELF
>NA|TRBJ2-2|TRBV6-5|11
ASSYGAGGELF
>NA|TRBJ1-6|TRBV7-2|14
ASSLWGGPRGSPLH
>NA|TRBJ2-5|TRBV19|11
ASSINRQETQY
>NA|TRBJ2-7|TRBV27|13
ASSGLAGRYYEQY
>NA|TRBJ1-2|TRBV9|13
ASSASPGGATGYT
>NA|TRBJ2-1|TRBV5-1|14
ASSLVGQFSYNEQF
>NA|TRBJ2-5|TRBV6-5|13
ASSSARGGGETQY
>NA|TRBJ2-2|TRBV5-1|13
ASRGTSGGSGELF
>NA|TRBJ2-2|TRBV7-6|14
ASSPFPRGSTGELF
>NA|TRBJ2-7|TRBV7-2|14
ASSLALGRGDYEQY
>NA|TRBJ2-5|TRBV5-1|14
ASGLAGEHITETQY
>NA|TRBJ1-1|TRBV4-3|10
ASSQPGGEAF